This entry lists 15 T cell receptor beta chains sequenced from one sample in a study of cytomegalovirus exposure and HLA in healthy donors. PCR used 60 Vbeta primers and 13 Jbeta primers. Sequencing was performed with immunoSEQ multiplex PCR; in TCRdb, only in-frame clones are kept and a portion is missing. The sample shows 100,000 to 150,000 clones, 10% to 13% of them seen only once. Source material: PBMCs. The receptors originated from a woman aged 18-30 years in good health and CMV-seropositive.

This clone was seen a few times. The rearrangement joins TRBV5-4 to TRBJ2-5, with D tentatively TRBD2 (7 bases). This CDR3 comprises 16 residues. Trimming removed 2 bases at V and 4 bases at J, with 18 bases between. Germline CDR1 and CDR2: SGHNT and YYREEE (reference sequence). The chain's CDR3 is CASSFQGRGSGETQYF. CDR3 coding DNA: TGTGCCAGCAGCTTCCAGGGGAGGGGTAGCGGAGAGACCCAGTACTTC.

The chain recombines TRBV10-3 with TRBJ2-7; weak D call: TRBD2 (6 bases). This CDR3 is built from 12 residues. V was trimmed by 8 bases and J by 4 bases, leaving 12 bases between them. The germline V gene has CDR1 ENHRY and CDR2 SYGVKD. This chain's CDR3 is CAIRGASYEQYF. DNA for the CDR3: TGTGCCATCCGCGGGGCTTCTTACGAGCAGTACTTC.

The chain has TRBV10-3 and TRBJ2-7, with 7 bases aligning to TRBD1. With 10 bases clipped from V and 5 bases from J, the junction kept 8 bases outside the gene matches. The CDR3 is 12 residues long. The germline V gene encodes CDR1 ENHRY and CDR2 SYGVKD. The CDR3 loop reads CATEGQAHEQYF. As DNA, the CDR3 is TGTGCCACCGAAGGACAGGCTCACGAGCAGTACTTC.

V usage is TRBV10-3 and J usage is TRBJ1-3, with 7 bases fitting TRBD1. The CDR3 length is 13 residues. Looked up from germline, CDR1 is ENHRY and CDR2 is SYGVKD. V gave up 6 bases and J gave up 5 bases; unmatched junction bases: 4. CDR3 protein: CAIRGTDRNTIYF. The CDR3 bases are TGTGCCATCAGGGGGACAGACAGAAACACCATATATTTT.

This chain connects TRBV7-8 to TRBJ1-1; 8 bases are shared with TRBD1. J was trimmed by 1 base and V by 5 bases; bases with no gene match: 6. There are 15 residues in the CDR3. In germline, CDR1 is SGHVS, CDR2 FQNEAQ. The CDR3 DNA reads TGTGCCAGCAGCGTAGACAGGGGAACGAACACTGAAGCTTTCTTT. Translated: CASSVDRGTNTEAFF.

The chain uses TRBV10-3 and TRBJ1-2; 8 nucleotides match TRBD1. The ends lost 10 bases at V and 4 bases at J; junction bases unmatched: 5. CDR3 size: 12 residues. CDR1 and CDR2 from the germline V gene are ENHRY and SYGVKD. The chain's CDR3 is CATQGAGYGYTF. CDR3 nucleotide sequence: TGTGCCACCCAGGGGGCGGGCTATGGCTACACCTTC.

This clone has a count of ten or more. The rearrangement uses TRBV11-1 and TRBJ2-2; 8 bases line up with TRBD2. The CDR3 loop spans 15 amino acids. The V gene end was trimmed by 2 bases and the J gene end by 7 bases; junction bases not matched to a gene: 6. The germline V gene has CDR1 SGHAT and CDR2 FQDESV (reference sequence). The chain's CDR3 is CASSLMAGGIGELFF. The CDR3 coding sequence is TGTGCCAGCAGCTTAATGGCGGGAGGTATCGGGGAGCTGTTTTTT.

This clone was observed a handful of times. The rearrangement joins TRBV6-5 to TRBJ1-2, with 10 positions matching TRBD1. The V and J ends lost 0 bases and 8 bases, in that order; junction bases with no gene match: 9. CDR3 length: 16 amino acids. Germline CDR1 reads MNHEY; CDR2 reads SVGAGI. CDR3 residues: CASSYSQPGTGDGYTF. The CDR3 DNA reads TGTGCCAGCAGTTACTCACAACCCGGGACAGGGGACGGCTACACCTTC.

V is TRBV11-2 and J is TRBJ2-1; 10 bases agree with TRBD2. This CDR3 is 15 amino acids long. Trimming at V came to 6 bases and at J to 6 bases, leaving 8 bases not matched to a gene. The germline CDR1 and CDR2 sequences are SGHAT and FQNNGV. The CDR3 sequence: CASSSALAGVNEQFF. The CDR3 DNA follows: TGTGCCAGCAGTTCAGCCCTAGCGGGAGTCAATGAGCAGTTCTTC. The complete variable domain, with remaining parts taken from reference TRBV11-2 and TRBJ2-1, reads EAGVAQSPRYKIIEKRQSVAFWCNPISGHATLYWYQQILGQGPKLLIQFQNNGVVDDSQLPKDRFSAERLKGVDSTLKIQPAKLEDSAVYLCASSSALAGVNEQFFGPGTRLTVL.

The chain couples TRBV5-1 to TRBJ2-5; possible D gene TRBD1, 6 bases. V was pared by 4 bases and J by 4 bases, with 14 bases between. Germline CDR1 is SGHRS and CDR2 is YFSETQ. The CDR3 runs 14 residues. The CDR3 region has the DNA TGCGCCAGCAGCATAGACAGGTCCGGAGAGACCCAGTACTTC. Protein: CASSIDRSGETQYF.

The V gene is TRBV10-3, the J gene TRBJ2-5, with D hard to call. The V end lost 3 bases, the J end lost 4 bases, and 9 bases lay between the germline ends. Germline CDR1 reads ENHRY; CDR2 reads SYGVKD. The CDR3 is 13 amino acids. This CDR3 reads CAISDLSGETQYF. CDR3 DNA sequence: TGTGCCATCAGTGACTTATCCGGAGAGACCCAGTACTTC.

V gene TRBV4-1 combines with J gene TRBJ1-1; D is possibly TRBD1 (5 bases). CDR3 length: 13 residues. The V gene lost 5 bases and the J gene lost 1 base, with 8 bases spanning the gap. Germline values: CDR1 MGHRA, CDR2 YSYEKL. CDR3 coding DNA: TGCGCCAGCAGCGCCCAGGGGAACACTGAAGCTTTCTTT. Translation: CASSAQGNTEAFF.

This clone has only a few counts. The chain is built from TRBV14 and TRBJ2-5; D call uncertain. The CDR3 spans 12 residues. The ends were cut back, 2 bases at V and 2 bases at J, with 3 bases in the middle. Germline assignment: CDR1 SGHDN and CDR2 FVKESK. The CDR3 is CASSQLQETQYF. The CDR3 DNA follows: TGTGCCAGCAGCCAATTACAAGAGACCCAGTACTTC.

This chain uses TRBV19 with TRBJ1-2; 7 bases are a match to TRBD1. The CDR3 covers 15 residues. V was pared by 6 bases and J by 3 bases, with 10 bases of the junction left unmatched. Germline lookup yields CDR1 LNHDA and CDR2 SQIVND (reference sequence). The CDR3 DNA reads TGTGCCAGTAGGGATCCAGGGGGACTCCACTATGGCTACACCTTC. The encoded protein is CASRDPGGLHYGYTF.

This clone was counted only a few times. This chain joins TRBV2 and TRBJ2-2; tentatively, D is TRBD2 (6 bases). V lost 3 bases to trimming and J lost 4 bases, with 12 bases between them. CDR1 is SNHLY, CDR2 FYNNEI, per germline. This CDR3 is 15 amino acids long. The DNA for the CDR3 is TGTGCCAGCAGTGAGGGGCGGGGTCGCACCGGGGAGCTGTTTTTT. Translating gives CASSEGRGRTGELFF.